The clone carrying this T cell receptor beta chain was picked up one time. Per individual sample, 95,000 to 100,000 TCR templates were assayed. Some clones are missing from TCRdb's copy, which holds only in-frame ones; the method was immunoSEQ multiplex PCR. The table shows tens of thousands of clones, with approximately 93% occurring only once. The record originates from a study of siplizumab effects on memory and regulatory T cells. The CDR3 runs to 14 residues. Trimming took 0 bases from V and 6 from J, leaving 11 bases between them. The germline V gene encodes CDR1 KGHSH and CDR2 LQKENI. The source material was non-Treg CD4+ T cells sorted from blood. This receptor was identified in a human donor in good health. The V call is TRBV18, the J call TRBJ1-2; D is unresolved. The chain's CDR3 is CASSPPNLWHGYTF. CDR3 bases: TGTGCCAGCTCACCACCAAACCTATGGCATGGCTACACCTTC.